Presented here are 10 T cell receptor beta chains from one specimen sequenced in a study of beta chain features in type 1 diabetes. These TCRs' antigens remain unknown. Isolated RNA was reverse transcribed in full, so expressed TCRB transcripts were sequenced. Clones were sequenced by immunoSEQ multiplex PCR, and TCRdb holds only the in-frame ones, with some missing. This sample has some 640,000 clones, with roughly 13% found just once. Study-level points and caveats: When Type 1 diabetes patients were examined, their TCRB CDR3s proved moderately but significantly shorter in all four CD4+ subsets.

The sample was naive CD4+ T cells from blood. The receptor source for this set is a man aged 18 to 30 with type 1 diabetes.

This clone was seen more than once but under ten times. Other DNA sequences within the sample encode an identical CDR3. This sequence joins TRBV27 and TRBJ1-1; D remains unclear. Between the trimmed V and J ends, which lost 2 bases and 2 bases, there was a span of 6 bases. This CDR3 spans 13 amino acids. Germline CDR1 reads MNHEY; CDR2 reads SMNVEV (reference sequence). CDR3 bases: TGTGCCAGCAGTTTACGAGAAAACACTGAAGCTTTCTTT. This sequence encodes CASSLRENTEAFF.

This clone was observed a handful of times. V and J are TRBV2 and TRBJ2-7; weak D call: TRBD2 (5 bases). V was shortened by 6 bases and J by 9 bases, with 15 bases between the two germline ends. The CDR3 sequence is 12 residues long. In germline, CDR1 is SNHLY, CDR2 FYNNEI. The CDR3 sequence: CASRRVYEGQYF. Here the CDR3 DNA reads TGTGCCAGCAGGAGGGTCTACGAAGGGCAGTACTTC. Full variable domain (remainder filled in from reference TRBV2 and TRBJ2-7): EPEVTQTPSHQVTQMGQEVILRCVPISNHLYFYWYRQILGQKVEFLVSFYNNEISEKSEIFDDQFSVERPDGSNFTLKIRSTKLEDSAMYFCASRRVYEGQYFGPGTRLTVT.

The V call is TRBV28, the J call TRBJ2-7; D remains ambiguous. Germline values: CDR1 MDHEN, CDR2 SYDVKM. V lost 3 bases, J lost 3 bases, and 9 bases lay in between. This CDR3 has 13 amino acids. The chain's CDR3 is CASSLITSYEQYF. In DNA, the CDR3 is TGTGCCAGCAGTTTGATAACGAGCTACGAGCAGTACTTC.

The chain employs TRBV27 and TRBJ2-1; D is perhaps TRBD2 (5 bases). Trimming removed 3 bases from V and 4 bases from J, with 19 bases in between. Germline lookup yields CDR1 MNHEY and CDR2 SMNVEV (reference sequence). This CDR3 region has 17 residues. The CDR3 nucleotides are TGTGCCAGCAGTTTGGGGAGTGAGAATCTGGGATACAATGAGCAGTTCTTC. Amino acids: CASSLGSENLGYNEQFF.

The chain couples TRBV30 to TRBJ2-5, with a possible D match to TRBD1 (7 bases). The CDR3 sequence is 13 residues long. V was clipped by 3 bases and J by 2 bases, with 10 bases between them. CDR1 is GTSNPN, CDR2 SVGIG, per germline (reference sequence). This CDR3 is CAWRGGQQETQYF. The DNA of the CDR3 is TGTGCCTGGAGGGGGGGACAGCAAGAGACCCAGTACTTC.

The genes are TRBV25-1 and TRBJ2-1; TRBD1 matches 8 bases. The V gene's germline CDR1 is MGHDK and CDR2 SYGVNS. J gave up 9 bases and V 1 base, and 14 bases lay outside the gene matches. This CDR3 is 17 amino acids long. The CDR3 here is CASSELTGRGPSGEQFF. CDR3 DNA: TGTGCCAGCAGTGAATTGACGGGCAGGGGGCCGAGTGGTGAGCAGTTCTTC. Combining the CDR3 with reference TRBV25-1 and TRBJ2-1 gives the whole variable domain EADIYQTPRYLVIGTGKKITLECSQTMGHDKMYWYQQDPGMELHLIHYSYGVNSTEKGDLSSESTVSRIRTEHFPLTLESARPSHTSQYLCASSELTGRGPSGEQFFGPGTRLTVL.

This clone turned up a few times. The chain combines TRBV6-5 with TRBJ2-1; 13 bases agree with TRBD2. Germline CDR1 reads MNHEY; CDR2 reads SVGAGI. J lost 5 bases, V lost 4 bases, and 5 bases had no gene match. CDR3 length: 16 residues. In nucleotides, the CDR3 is TGTGCCAGCAGTTCCCCCGGACTAGCGGGAGACAATGAGCAGTTCTTC. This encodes CASSSPGLAGDNEQFF.

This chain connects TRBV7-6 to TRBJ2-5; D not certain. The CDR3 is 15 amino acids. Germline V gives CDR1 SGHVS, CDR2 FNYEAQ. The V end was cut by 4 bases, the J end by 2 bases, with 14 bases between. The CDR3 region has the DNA TGTGCCAGCAGCTATCTACCGGGCCTTCAAGAGACCCAGTACTTC. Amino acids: CASSYLPGLQETQYF.

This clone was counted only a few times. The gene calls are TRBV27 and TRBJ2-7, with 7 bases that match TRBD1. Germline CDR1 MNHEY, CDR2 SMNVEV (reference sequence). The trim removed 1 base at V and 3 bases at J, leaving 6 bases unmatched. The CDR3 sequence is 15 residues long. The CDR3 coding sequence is TGTGCCAGCAGTTTATTCGGGACAGAGATCTACGAGCAGTACTTC. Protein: CASSLFGTEIYEQYF.

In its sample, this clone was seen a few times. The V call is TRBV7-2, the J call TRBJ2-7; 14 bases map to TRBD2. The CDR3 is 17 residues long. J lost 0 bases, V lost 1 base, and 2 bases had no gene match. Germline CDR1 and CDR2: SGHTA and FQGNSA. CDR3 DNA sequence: TGTGCCAGCAGCTTAGGGACTAGCGGGAGGAGCTCCTACGAGCAGTACTTC. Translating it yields CASSLGTSGRSSYEQYF.